The 12 T cell receptor beta chains given below trace back to one sample, sequenced in a study of blood T cell repertoires in COVID-19. The assay was immunoSEQ multiplex PCR, and TCRdb's table has in-frame clones only and misses some. The sample contains more than 55,000 clones, 70% to 80% of which appear only once. Sequencing input: peripheral blood. The receptor source for this set is an elderly man with active or convalescent COVID-19.

The chain joins TRBV5-1 to TRBJ1-1; D gene unclear. The V gene lost 4 bases and the J gene lost 1 base, with 8 bases spanning the gap. CDR1 is SGHRS and CDR2 is YFSETQ in the germline V gene. The length of the CDR3 is 13 residues. In DNA form, the CDR3 reads TGCGCCAGCAGCCGAGGCAGGAACACTGAAGCTTTCTTT. This sequence encodes CASSRGRNTEAFF.

This sequence joins TRBV19 and TRBJ1-5; 7 bases fit TRBD1. Germline values: CDR1 LNHDA, CDR2 SQIVND (reference sequence). The trim removed 11 bases at V and 5 bases at J, leaving 12 bases unmatched. This CDR3 has 14 residues. The CDR3 bases are TGTGCCGTGTCCGCAGGGGGTCATCATCAGCCCCAGCATTTT. It is translated as CAVSAGGHHQPQHF.

The V gene is TRBV5-4, the J gene TRBJ1-6; D gene uncertain. CDR1 SGHNT and CDR2 YYREEE come from the germline V gene (reference sequence). The V and J ends lost 1 base and 10 bases respectively, with 15 bases between them. There are 15 residues in the CDR3. The CDR3 is CASSLHGEVGSPLHF. The CDR3 bases are TGTGCCAGCAGCTTGCACGGGGAGGTAGGCTCACCCCTCCACTTT.

The chain uses TRBV18 and TRBJ2-2; 9 bases fit TRBD1. V gave up 4 bases and J gave up 6 bases; unmatched junction bases: 6. CDR1 is KGHSH and CDR2 is LQKENI in the germline V gene. The CDR3 covers 15 residues. CDR3 bases: TGTGCCAGCTCACAGGGACAGGGTGTCGCCGGGGAGCTGTTTTTT. It yields the protein CASSQGQGVAGELFF.

The J gene is TRBJ1-4, the V gene TRBV4-1, with D tentatively TRBD1 (5 bases). V was pared by 0 bases and J by 7 bases, with 15 bases between. The CDR3 has 16 residues. The germline gives CDR1 MGHRA, CDR2 YSYEKL. CDR3 sequence (DNA): TGCGCCAGCAGCCAAGATGGGAGGGGTGGAAGTGAAAAACTGTTTTTT. Residues: CASSQDGRGGSEKLFF.

This chain uses TRBV10-3 with TRBJ2-3; 12 bases are shared with TRBD1. Germline V gene lookup returns CDR1 ENHRY and CDR2 SYGVKD. The CDR3 length is 13 residues. Trimming removed 8 bases from V and 6 bases from J; junction bases left unmatched: 3. The CDR3 DNA sequence: TGTGCCATCTTGGGACAGGGGGCTGATACGCAGTATTTT. Encoded protein: CAILGQGADTQYF.

This clone was detected only a few times. The gene calls are TRBV18 and TRBJ2-7; D unresolved. With 4 bases removed from V and 6 bases from J, the gap between germline ends came to 13 bases. The CDR3 loop spans 13 amino acids. Germline V gene lookup returns CDR1 KGHSH and CDR2 LQKENI. For the CDR3, the DNA is TGTGCCAGCTCACTCGACCCCCAGCGCGAGCAGTACTTC. It codes for CASSLDPQREQYF.

This clone was seen only once. This chain joins TRBV18 and TRBJ2-3; D possibly corresponds to TRBD1 (5 bases). Trimming took 2 bases from V and 1 from J, leaving 7 bases between them. Germline CDR1 is KGHSH and CDR2 is LQKENI. This CDR3 region has 14 residues. The CDR3 DNA is TGTGCCAGCTCACCAGGGGCCGGCACAGATACGCAGTATTTT. Protein sequence: CASSPGAGTDTQYF.

CDR3 sequence: CASSLHGGSGYTF. The CDR3 bases are TGTGCCAGCAGCCTCCATGGGGGGAGCGGCTACACCTTC. The V call is TRBV3-1 (or the pseudogene TRBV3-2), the J call TRBJ1-2; a weak D match, TRBD1 (5 bases). The length of the CDR3 is 13 residues. Germline CDR1 LGHDT, CDR2 YNNKEL (reference sequence). Trimming cost V 4 bases and J 8 bases, with 14 bases left between them.

The chain recombines TRBV7-9 with TRBJ1-4; 7 nucleotides line up with TRBD1. The V gene end was trimmed by 5 bases and the J gene end by 3 bases; junction bases not matched to a gene: 6. Per the germline V gene, CDR1 is SEHNR and CDR2 is FQNEAQ (reference sequence). The CDR3 extends over 15 amino acids. The CDR3 region has the DNA TGTGCCAGCAGCAACAGGGGTGCGGCTAATGAAAAACTGTTTTTT. This translates into CASSNRGAANEKLFF. Variable domain in full (rest from reference TRBV7-9 and TRBJ1-4): DTGVSQNPRHKITKRGQNVTFRCDPISEHNRLYWYRQTLGQGPEFLTYFQNEAQLEKSRLLSDRFSAERPKGSFSTLEIQRTEQGDSAMYLCASSNRGAANEKLFFGSGTQLSVL.

This chain links TRBV19 with TRBJ1-5; no reliable D call. The CDR3 has 15 amino acids. V was pared by 0 bases and J by 7 bases, with 13 bases between. Germline assignment: CDR1 LNHDA and CDR2 SQIVND (reference sequence). Here the CDR3 reads CASSIDSLVGQPQHF. The DNA of the CDR3 is TGTGCCAGTAGTATAGATAGTTTGGTGGGCCAGCCCCAGCATTTT.

The chain employs TRBV19 and TRBJ2-1; D perhaps matches TRBD2 (6 bases). The germline V and J ends were trimmed by 6 bases and 6 bases, with 21 bases remaining between them. The length of the CDR3 is 16 residues. CDR1 LNHDA and CDR2 SQIVND come from the germline V gene (reference sequence). CDR3 DNA sequence: TGTGCCAGTAGGCCCCAGGAGGGCGGGGAGGTCAATGAGCAGTTCTTC. Residues: CASRPQEGGEVNEQFF.